The 5 T cell receptor beta chains listed next were all sequenced from one sample in a study of cytomegalovirus exposure and HLA in healthy donors (dated by TCRdb to 2015 to 2018). The library was made by the immunoSEQ multiplex PCR assay. For the multiplex PCR, a mixture combining 60 forward primers for TCR Vbeta segments and 13 reverse primers for TCR Jbeta segments was used. TCRdb mirrors the immuneACCESS table, restricted to in-frame sequences. Some clones are absent from its copies; in checked studies, under half trace to an unresolved V gene, and the reason for the others is unknown. Here the sample has over 100,000 clones; 79% occur a single time. The ten largest clones capture under 3% of the sample. The sequenced material came from PBMCs. The receptors originated from a woman aged 18 to 35 in good health and CMV-seropositive.

The chain employs TRBV2 and TRBJ2-7; the match to TRBD1 covers 9 bases. The CDR3 extends over 15 amino acids. Looked up from germline, CDR1 is SNHLY and CDR2 is FYNNEI. Trimming cost V 0 bases and J 2 bases; bases outside gene matches: 2. CDR3: CASSEAGQGPYEQYF. CDR3 bases: TGTGCCAGCAGTGAAGCGGGACAGGGCCCCTACGAGCAGTACTTC.

V gene TRBV5-5 combines with J gene TRBJ2-5, with 9 bases lining up with TRBD1. The DNA end is more similar to TRBJ2-7, so the J call may be wrong. Germline V gene lookup returns CDR1 SGHKS and CDR2 YYEKEE (reference sequence). The CDR3 is 15 amino acids. CDR3 nucleotides: TGTGCCAGCAGCCCGGGACAGGGTTTAACGTACGAGCAGTACTTC. This codes for CASSPGQGLTYEQYF.

This rearrangement joins TRBV9 to TRBJ2-6; TRBD1 matches 11 bases. The CDR3 contains 17 residues. Germline V gives CDR1 SGDLS, CDR2 YYNGEE. V dropped 2 bases and J dropped 0; count of bases not matched to a gene: 1. The CDR3 DNA follows: TGTGCCAGCAGCGTGGGGACAGGGGGCTCTGGGGCCAACGTCCTGACTTTC. As protein: CASSVGTGGSGANVLTF.

The chain uses TRBV19 and TRBJ1-2; D remains unclear. The CDR3 contains 13 residues. Per the germline V gene, CDR1 is LNHDA and CDR2 is SQIVND (reference sequence). V dropped 3 bases and J dropped 3 bases, with 8 bases sitting between them. CDR3 amino acids: CASSILTDYGYTF. DNA for the CDR3: TGTGCCAGTAGTATCCTCACTGACTATGGCTACACCTTC.

The chain employs TRBV27 and TRBJ2-6; 11 nucleotides agree with TRBD1. Losses at the gene ends were 2 bases for V and 4 bases for J; bases not matched to a gene: 7. Per germline, CDR1 MNHEY and CDR2 SMNVEV (reference sequence). This CDR3 spans 18 amino acids. For the CDR3, the DNA is TGTGCCAGCAGTTTACTAGGACAGGGGGCCACAGGGGCCAACGTCCTGACTTTC. The encoded protein is CASSLLGQGATGANVLTF.